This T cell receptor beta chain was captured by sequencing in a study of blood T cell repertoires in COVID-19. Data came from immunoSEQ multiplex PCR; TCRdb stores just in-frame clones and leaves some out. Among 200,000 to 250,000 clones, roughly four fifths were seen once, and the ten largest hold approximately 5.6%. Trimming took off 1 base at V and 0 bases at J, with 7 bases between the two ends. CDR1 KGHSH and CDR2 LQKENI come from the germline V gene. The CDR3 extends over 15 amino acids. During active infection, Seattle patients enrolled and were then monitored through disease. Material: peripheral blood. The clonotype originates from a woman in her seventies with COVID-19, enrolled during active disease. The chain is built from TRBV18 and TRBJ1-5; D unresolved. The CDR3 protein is CASSPQSHSNQPQHF. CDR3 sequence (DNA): TGTGCCAGCTCACCACAGAGTCATAGCAATCAGCCCCAGCATTTT.